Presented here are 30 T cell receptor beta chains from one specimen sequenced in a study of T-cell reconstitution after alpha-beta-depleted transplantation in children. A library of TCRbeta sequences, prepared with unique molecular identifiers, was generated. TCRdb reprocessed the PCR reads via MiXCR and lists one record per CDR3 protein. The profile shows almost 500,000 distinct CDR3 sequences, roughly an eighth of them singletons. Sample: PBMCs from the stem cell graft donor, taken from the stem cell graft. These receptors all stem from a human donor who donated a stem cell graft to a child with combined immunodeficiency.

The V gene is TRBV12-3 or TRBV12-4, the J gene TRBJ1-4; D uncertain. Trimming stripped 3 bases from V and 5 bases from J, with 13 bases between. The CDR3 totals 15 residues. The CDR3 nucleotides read TGTGCCAGCAGTTTGGAGGGTAGCGGGAATGAAAAACTGTTTTTT. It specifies CASSLEGSGNEKLFF.

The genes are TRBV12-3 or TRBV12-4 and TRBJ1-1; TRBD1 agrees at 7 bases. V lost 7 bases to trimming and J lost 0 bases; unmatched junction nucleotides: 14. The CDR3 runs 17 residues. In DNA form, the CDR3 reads TGTGCCAGCACCCCCTTAGAGCGGACAGGAATGAACACTGAAGCTTTCTTT. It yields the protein CASTPLERTGMNTEAFF.

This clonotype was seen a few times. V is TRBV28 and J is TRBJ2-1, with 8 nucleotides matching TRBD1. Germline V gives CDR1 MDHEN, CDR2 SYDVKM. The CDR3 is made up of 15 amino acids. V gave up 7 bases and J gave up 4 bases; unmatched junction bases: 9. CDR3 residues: CASISTGQVYNEQFF. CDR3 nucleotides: TGTGCCAGCATCTCAACGGGACAGGTGTACAATGAGCAGTTCTTC.

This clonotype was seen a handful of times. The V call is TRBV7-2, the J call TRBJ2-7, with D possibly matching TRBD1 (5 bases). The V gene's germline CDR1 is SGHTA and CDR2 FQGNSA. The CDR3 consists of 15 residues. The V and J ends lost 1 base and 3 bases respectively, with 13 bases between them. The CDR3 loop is CASSLGAGNFYEQYF. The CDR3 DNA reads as TGTGCCAGCAGCTTAGGGGCAGGGAATTTCTACGAGCAGTACTTC.

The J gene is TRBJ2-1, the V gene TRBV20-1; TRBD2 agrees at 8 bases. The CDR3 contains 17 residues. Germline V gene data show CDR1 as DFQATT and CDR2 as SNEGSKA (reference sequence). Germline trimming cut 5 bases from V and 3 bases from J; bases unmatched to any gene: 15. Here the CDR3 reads CSAGEGIAGFYYNEQFF. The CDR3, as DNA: TGCAGTGCTGGGGAAGGGATAGCGGGGTTCTACTACAATGAGCAGTTCTTC.

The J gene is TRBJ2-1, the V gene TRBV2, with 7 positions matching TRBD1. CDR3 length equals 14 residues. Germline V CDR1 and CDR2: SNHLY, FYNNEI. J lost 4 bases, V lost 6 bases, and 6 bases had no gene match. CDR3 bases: TGTGCCAGCAGCCCCGGGACAGCATACAATGAGCAGTTCTTC. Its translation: CASSPGTAYNEQFF.

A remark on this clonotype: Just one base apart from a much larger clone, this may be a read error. This CDR3 is CAIHSWRGTSTDTLYF. Written as DNA, the CDR3 is TGTGCCATCCACTCTTGGCGGGGGACAAGCACAGATACGCTGTATTTT. The chain joins TRBV10-3 to TRBJ2-3; the D gene is possibly TRBD2 (7 bases). The CDR3 spans 16 residues. The germline gives CDR1 ENHRY, CDR2 SYGVKD.

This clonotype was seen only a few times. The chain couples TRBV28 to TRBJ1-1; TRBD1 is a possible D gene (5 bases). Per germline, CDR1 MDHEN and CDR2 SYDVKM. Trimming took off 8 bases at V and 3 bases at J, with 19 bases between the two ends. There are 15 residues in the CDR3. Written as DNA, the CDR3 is TGTGCCAGCGTAGAGGGAGCAGGGACCTACACTGAAGCTTTCTTT. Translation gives CASVEGAGTYTEAFF.

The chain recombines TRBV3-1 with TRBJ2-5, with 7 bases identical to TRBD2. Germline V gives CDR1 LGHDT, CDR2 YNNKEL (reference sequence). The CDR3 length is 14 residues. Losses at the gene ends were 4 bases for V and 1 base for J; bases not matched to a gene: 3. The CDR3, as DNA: TGTGCCAGCAGCCTTCGGACTAGCCAAGAGACCCAGTACTTC. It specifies CASSLRTSQETQYF.

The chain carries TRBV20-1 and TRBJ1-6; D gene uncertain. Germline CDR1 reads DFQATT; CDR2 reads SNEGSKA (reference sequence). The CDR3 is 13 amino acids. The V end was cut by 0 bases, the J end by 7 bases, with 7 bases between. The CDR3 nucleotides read TGCAGTGCTAGAGATCCGGACAATTCACCCCTCCACTTT. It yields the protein CSARDPDNSPLHF.

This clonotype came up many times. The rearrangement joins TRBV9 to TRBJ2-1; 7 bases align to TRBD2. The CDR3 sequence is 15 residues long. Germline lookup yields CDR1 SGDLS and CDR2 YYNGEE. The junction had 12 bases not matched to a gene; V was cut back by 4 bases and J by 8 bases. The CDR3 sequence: CASSTGTMSFDEQFF. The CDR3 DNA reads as TGTGCCAGCAGCACCGGGACTATGAGTTTTGATGAGCAGTTCTTC.

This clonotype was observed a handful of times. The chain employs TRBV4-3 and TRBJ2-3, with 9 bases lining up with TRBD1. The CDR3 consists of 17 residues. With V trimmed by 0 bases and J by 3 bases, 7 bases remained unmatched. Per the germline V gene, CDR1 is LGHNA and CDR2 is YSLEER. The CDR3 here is CASSQDWRQGDTDTQYF. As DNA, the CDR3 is TGCGCCAGCAGCCAAGATTGGCGACAGGGGGATACAGATACGCAGTATTTT.

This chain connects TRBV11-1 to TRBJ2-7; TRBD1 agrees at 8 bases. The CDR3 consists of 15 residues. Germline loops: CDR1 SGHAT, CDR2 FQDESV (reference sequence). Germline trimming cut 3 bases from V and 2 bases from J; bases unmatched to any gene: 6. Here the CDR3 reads CASSFAWTGTYEQYF. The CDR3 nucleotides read TGTGCCAGCAGCTTCGCGTGGACAGGGACCTACGAGCAGTACTTC.

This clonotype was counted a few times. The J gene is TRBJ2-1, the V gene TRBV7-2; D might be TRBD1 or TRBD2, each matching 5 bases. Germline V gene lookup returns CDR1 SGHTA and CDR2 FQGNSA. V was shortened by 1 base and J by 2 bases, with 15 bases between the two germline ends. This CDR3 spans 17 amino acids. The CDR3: CASSLGLGVTTYNEQFF. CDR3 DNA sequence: TGTGCCAGCAGCTTAGGTTTGGGGGTTACCACCTACAATGAGCAGTTCTTC.

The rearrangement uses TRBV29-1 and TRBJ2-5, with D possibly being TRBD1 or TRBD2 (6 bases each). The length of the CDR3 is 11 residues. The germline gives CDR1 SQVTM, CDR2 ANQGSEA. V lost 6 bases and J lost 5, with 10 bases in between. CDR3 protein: CSVRGLETQYF. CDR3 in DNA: TGCAGCGTACGGGGGCTGGAGACCCAGTACTTC.

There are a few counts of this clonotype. The CDR3 here is CAISSDNSGNTIYF. The CDR3 region has the DNA TGTGCCATCAGTTCGGACAACTCTGGAAACACCATATATTTT. The V call is TRBV10-3, the J call TRBJ1-3, with a weak D call TRBD1 (5 bases). The CDR3 covers 14 residues. Per germline, CDR1 ENHRY and CDR2 SYGVKD. The germline V and J ends were trimmed by 5 bases and 0 bases, with 8 bases remaining between them.

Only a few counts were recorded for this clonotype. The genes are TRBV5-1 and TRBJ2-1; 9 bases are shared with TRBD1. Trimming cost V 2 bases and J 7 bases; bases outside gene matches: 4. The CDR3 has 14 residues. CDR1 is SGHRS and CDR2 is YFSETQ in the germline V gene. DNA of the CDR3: TGCGCCAGCAGCTTCGGGACAGGGATTAATGAGCAGTTCTTC. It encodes CASSFGTGINEQFF. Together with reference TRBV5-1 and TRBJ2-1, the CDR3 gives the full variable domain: KAGVTQTPRYLIKTRGQQVTLSCSPISGHRSVSWYQQTPGQGLQFLFEYFSETQRNKGNFPGRFSGRQFSNSRSEMNVSTLELGDSALYLCASSFGTGINEQFFGPGTRLTVL.

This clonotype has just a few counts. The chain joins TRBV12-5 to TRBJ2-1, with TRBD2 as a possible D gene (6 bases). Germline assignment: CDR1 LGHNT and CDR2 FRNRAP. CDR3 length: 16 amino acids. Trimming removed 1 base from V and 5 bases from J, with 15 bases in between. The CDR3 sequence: CASGLGAGLRDNEQFF. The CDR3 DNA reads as TGTGCTAGTGGTTTGGGGGCCGGACTAAGAGACAATGAGCAGTTCTTC.

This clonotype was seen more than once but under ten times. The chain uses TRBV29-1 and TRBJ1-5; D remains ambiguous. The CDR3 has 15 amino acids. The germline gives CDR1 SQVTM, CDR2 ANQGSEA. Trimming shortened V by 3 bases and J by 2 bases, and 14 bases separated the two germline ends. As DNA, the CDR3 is TGCAGCGTTGATACCGGCCAGAGGTGCAATCAGCCCCAGCATTTT. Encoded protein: CSVDTGQRCNQPQHF.

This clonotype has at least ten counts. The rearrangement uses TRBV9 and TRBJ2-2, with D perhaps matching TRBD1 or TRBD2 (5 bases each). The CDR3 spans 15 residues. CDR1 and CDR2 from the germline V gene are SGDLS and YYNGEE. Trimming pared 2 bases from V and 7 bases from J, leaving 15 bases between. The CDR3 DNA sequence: TGTGCCAGCAGCGTTGTTCCAAGGGGAGTCGGGGAGCTGTTTTTT. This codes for CASSVVPRGVGELFF.

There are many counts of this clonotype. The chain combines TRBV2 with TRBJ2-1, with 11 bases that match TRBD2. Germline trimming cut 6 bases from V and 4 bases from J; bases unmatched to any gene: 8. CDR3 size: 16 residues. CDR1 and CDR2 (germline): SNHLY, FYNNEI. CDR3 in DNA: TGTGCCAGCAGATTGGGACTAGCGGCGGGTTACAATGAGCAGTTCTTC. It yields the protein CASRLGLAAGYNEQFF.

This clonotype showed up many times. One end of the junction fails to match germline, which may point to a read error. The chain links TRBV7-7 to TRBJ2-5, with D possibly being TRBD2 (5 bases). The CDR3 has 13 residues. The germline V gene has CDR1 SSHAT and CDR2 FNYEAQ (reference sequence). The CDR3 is CASRLSPMEAQYF. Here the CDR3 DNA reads TGTGCTAGCAGACTGTCACCAATGGAGGCCCAGTACTTC.

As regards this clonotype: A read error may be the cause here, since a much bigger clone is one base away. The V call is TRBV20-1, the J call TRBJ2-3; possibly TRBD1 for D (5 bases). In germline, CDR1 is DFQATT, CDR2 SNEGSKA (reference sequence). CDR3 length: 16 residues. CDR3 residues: CSCSTGAQDSRYTQYF. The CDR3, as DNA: TGCAGCTGCTCTACAGGAGCCCAGGATAGTAGATATACGCAGTATTTT.

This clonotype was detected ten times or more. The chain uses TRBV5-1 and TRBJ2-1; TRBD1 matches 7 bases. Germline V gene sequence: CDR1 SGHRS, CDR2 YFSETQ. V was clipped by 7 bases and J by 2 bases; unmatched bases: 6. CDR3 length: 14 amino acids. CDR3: CASGPGTAYNEQFF. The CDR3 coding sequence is TGCGCCAGCGGCCCCGGGACAGCCTACAATGAGCAGTTCTTC.

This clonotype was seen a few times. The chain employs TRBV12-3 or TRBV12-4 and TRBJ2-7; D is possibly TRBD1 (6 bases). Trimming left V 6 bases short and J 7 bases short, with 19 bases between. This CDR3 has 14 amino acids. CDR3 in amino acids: CASSPGQFFGEQYF. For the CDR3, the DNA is TGTGCCAGCAGCCCCGGACAGTTCTTTGGGGAGCAGTACTTC.

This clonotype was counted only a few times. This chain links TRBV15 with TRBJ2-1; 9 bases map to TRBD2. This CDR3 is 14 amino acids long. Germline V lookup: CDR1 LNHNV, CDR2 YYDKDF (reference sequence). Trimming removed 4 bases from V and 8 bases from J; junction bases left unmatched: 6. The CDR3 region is CATSIAGAIYEQFF. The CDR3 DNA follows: TGTGCCACCAGCATAGCGGGAGCTATTTATGAGCAGTTCTTC.

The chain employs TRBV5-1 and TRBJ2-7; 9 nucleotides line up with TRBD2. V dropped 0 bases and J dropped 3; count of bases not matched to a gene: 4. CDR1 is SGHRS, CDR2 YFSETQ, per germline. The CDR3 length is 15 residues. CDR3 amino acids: CASSLVSGRIYEQYF. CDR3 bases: TGCGCCAGCAGCTTGGTTAGCGGGAGAATCTACGAGCAGTACTTC.

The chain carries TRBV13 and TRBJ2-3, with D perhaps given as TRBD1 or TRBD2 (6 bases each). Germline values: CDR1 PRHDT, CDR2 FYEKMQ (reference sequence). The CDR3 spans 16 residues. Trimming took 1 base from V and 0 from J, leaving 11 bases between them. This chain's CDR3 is CASSLAGATSTDTQYF. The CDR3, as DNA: TGTGCCAGCAGCTTAGCGGGGGCCACTAGCACAGATACGCAGTATTTT.

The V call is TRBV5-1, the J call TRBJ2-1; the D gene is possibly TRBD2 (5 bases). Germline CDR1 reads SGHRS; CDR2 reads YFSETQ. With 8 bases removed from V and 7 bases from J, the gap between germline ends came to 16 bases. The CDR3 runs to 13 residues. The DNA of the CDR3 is TGCGCCAGTTCTATCGGAGGTCGGAATGAGCAGTTCTTC. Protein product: CASSIGGRNEQFF. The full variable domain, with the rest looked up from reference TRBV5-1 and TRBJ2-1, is KAGVTQTPRYLIKTRGQQVTLSCSPISGHRSVSWYQQTPGQGLQFLFEYFSETQRNKGNFPGRFSGRQFSNSRSEMNVSTLELGDSALYLCASSIGGRNEQFFGPGTRLTVL.

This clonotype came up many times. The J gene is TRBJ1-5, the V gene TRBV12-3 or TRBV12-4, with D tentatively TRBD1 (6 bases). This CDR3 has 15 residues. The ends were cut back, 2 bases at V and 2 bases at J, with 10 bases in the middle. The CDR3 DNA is TGTGCCAGCAGTTTAAGGGGGGCGGGCAATCAGCCCCAGCATTTT. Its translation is CASSLRGAGNQPQHF.